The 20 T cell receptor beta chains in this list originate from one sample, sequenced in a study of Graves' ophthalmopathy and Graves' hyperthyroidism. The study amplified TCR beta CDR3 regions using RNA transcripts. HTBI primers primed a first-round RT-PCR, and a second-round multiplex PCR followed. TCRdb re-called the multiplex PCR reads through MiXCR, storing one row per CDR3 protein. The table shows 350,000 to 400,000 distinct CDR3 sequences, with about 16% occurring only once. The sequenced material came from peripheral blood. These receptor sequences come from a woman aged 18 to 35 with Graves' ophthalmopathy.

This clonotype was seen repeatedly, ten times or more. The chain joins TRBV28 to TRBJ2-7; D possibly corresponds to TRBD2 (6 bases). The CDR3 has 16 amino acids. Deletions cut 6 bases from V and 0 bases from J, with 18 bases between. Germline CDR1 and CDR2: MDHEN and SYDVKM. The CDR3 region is CASSLPVGGLSYEQYF. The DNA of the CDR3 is TGTGCCAGCAGCCTCCCCGTGGGGGGTCTCTCCTACGAGCAGTACTTC.

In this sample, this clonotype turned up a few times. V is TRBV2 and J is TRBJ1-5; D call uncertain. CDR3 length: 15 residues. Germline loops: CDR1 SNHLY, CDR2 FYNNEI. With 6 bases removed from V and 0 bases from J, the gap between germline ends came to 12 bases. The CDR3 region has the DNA TGTGCCAGCAGCCGAACACTGTATAGCAATCAGCCCCAGCATTTT. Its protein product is CASSRTLYSNQPQHF.

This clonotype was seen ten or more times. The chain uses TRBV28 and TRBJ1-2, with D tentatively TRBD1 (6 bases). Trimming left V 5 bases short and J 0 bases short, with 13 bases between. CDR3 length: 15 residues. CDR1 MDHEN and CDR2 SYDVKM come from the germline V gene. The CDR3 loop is CASSQLQGPNYGYTF. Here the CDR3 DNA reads TGTGCCAGCAGTCAACTACAGGGACCTAACTATGGCTACACCTTC.

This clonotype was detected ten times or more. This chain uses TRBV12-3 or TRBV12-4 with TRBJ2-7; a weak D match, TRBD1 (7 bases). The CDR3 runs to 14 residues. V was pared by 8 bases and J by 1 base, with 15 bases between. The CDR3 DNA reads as TGTGCCAGCGCCGAGCAGGGGGGATCCTACGAGCAGTACTTC. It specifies CASAEQGGSYEQYF.

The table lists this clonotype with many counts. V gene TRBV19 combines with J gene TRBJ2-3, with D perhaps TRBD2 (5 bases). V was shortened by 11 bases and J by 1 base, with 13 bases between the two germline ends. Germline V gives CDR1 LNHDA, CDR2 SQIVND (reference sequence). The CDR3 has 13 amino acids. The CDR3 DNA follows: TGTGCCGTACGAGTCGGGGGCACAGATACGCAGTATTTT. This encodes CAVRVGGTDTQYF.

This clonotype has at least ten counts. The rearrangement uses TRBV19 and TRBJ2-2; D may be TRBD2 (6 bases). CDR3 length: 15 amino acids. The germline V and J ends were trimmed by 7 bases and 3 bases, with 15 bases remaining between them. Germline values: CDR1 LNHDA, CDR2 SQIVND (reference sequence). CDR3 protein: CASIADGTYTGELFF. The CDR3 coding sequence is TGTGCCAGTATAGCTGACGGGACTTACACCGGGGAGCTGTTTTTT. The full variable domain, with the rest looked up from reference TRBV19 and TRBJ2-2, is DGGITQSPKYLFRKEGQNVTLSCEQNLNHDAMYWYRQDPGQGLRLIYYSQIVNDFQKGDIAEGYSVSREKKESFPLTVTSAQKNPTAFYLCASIADGTYTGELFFGEGSRLTVL.

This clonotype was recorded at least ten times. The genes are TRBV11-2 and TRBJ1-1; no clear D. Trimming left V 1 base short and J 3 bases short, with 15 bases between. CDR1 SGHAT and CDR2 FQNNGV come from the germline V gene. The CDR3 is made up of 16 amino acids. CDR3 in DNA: TGTGCCAGCAGCTTAGTTATCCCCAACATGGACACTGAAGCTTTCTTT. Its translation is CASSLVIPNMDTEAFF.

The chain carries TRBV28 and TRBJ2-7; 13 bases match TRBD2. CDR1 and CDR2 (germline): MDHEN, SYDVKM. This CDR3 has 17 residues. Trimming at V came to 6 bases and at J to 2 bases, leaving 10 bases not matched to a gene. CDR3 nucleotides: TGTGCCAGCAGGCGACGGACTAGCGGGAGTCACACCTACGAGCAGTACTTC. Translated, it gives CASRRRTSGSHTYEQYF. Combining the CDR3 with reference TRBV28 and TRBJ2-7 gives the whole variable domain DVKVTQSSRYLVKRTGEKVFLECVQDMDHENMFWYRQDPGLGLRLIYFSYDVKMKEKGDIPEGYSVSREKKERFSLILESASTNQTSMYLCASRRRTSGSHTYEQYFGPGTRLTVT.

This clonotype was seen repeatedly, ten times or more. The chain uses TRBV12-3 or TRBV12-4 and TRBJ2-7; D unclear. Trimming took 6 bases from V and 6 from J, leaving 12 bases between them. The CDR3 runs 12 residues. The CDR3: CASSRGRSEQYF. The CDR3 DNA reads TGTGCCAGCAGCCGCGGCCGGAGCGAGCAGTACTTC.

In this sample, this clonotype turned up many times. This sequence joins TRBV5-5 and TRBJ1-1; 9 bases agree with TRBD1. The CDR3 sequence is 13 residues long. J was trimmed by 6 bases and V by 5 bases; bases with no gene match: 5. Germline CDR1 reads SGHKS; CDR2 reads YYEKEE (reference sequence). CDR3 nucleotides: TGTGCCAGCAGTCTCACAGGGGGCTCTGAAGCTTTCTTT. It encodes CASSLTGGSEAFF.

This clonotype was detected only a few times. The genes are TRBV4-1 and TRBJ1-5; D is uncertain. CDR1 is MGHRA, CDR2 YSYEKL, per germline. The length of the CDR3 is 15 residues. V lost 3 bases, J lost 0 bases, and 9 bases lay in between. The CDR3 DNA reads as TGCGCCAGCAGCCATTCCGACCGTAGCAATCAGCCCCAGCATTTT. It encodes CASSHSDRSNQPQHF.

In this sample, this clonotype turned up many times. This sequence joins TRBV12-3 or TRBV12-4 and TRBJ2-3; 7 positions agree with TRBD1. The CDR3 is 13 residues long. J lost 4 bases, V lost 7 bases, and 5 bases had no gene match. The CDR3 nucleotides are TGTGCCAGCAAGAACAGGGGCGCAGATACGCAGTATTTT. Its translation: CASKNRGADTQYF.

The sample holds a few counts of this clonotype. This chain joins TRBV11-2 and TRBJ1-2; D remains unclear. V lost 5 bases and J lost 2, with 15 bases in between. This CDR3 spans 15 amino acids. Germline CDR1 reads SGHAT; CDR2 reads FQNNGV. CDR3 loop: CASSATTSSNYGYTF. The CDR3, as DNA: TGTGCCAGCAGCGCTACCACATCGAGCAACTATGGCTACACCTTC.

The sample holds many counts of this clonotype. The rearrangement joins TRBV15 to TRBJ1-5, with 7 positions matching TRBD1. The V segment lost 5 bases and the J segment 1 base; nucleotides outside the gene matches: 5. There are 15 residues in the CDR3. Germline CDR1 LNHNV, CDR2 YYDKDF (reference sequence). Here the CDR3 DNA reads TGTGCCACCAGCCCACAGGGGATAAGCAATCAGCCCCAGCATTTT. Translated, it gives CATSPQGISNQPQHF.

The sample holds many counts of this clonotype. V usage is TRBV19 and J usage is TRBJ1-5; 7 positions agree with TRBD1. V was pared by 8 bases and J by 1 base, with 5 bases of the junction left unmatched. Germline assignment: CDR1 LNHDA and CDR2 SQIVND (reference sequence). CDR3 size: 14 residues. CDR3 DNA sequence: TGTGCCAGTCGGGGACAGCCCAGCAATCAGCCCCAGCATTTT. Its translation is CASRGQPSNQPQHF.

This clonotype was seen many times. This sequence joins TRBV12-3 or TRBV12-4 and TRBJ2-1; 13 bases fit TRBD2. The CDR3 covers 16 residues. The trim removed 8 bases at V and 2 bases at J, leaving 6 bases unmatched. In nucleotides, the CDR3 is TGTGCCAGCGGCCGTACTAGCGGGGGGGCCTACAATGAGCAGTTCTTC. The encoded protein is CASGRTSGGAYNEQFF.

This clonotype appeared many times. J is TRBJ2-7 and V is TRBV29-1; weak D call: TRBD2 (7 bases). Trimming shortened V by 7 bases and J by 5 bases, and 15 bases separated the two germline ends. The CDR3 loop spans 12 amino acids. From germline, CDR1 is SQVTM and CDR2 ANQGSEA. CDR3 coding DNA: TGCAGCGCCCAACGAGGGGGGGACGAGCAGTACTTC. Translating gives CSAQRGGDEQYF.

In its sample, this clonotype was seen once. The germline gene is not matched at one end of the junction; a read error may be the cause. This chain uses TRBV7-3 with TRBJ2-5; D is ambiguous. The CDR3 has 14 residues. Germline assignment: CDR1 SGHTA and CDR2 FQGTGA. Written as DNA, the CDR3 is TGTGCCAGTAGCTTTTATTGGGCCCAAGAGACCCAGTACTTC. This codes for CASSFYWAQETQYF. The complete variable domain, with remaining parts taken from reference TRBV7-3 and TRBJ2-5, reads GAGVSQTPSNKVTEKGKYVELRCDPISGHTALYWYRQSLGQGPEFLIYFQGTGAADDSGLPNDRFFAVRPEGSVSTLKIQRTERGDSAVYLCASSFYWAQETQYFGPGTRLLVL.

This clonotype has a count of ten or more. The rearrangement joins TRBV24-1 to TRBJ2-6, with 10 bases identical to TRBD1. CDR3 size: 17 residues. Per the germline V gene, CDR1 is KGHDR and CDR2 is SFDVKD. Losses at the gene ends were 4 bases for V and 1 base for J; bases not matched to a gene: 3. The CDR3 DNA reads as TGTGCCACCAGTGACAGGGACAGGGGTTCTGGGGCCAACGTCCTGACTTTC. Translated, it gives CATSDRDRGSGANVLTF.

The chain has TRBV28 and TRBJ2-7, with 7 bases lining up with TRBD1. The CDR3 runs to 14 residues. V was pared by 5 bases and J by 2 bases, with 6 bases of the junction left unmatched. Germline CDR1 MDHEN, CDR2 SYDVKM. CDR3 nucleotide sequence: TGTGCCAGCAGTGGATGGGACAGAGCCTACGAGCAGTACTTC. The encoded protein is CASSGWDRAYEQYF.